This TCR beta chain comes out of a study of response to subunit inactivated influenza vaccine. V dropped 5 bases and J dropped 7; count of bases not matched to a gene: 14. The CDR3 covers 17 residues. Looked up from germline, CDR1 is MNHEY and CDR2 is SMNVEV (reference sequence). Via MiXCR, TCRdb re-called the RT-PCR reads, giving one row per CDR3 protein. The repertoire holds roughly 710,000 distinct CDR3 sequences, with 13% to 15% as singletons. Sample: PBMCs from blood, taken 14 days before vaccination. The receptor was isolated from a man aged 50-60 years who received an inactivated influenza vaccine. The chain is built from TRBV27 and TRBJ2-7; 13 positions match TRBD2. This CDR3 is CASSPTSGRASLGEQYF. The CDR3 nucleotides are TGTGCCAGCAGTCCCACTAGCGGGAGGGCCTCTTTGGGGGAGCAGTACTTC.